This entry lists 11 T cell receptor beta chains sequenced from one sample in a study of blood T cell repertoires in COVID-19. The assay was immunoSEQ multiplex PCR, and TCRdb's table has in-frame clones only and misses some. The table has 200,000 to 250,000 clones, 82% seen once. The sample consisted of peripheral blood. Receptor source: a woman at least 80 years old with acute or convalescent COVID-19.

The CDR3 coding sequence is TGTGCCAGCAGTTACAGGTCAGGTCAGCAGCCCCAGCATTTT. It codes for CASSYRSGQQPQHF. The J gene is TRBJ1-5, the V gene TRBV6-5; no definite D call. Germline lookup yields CDR1 MNHEY and CDR2 SVGAGI. The CDR3 length is 14 residues. Trimming took off 2 bases at V and 7 bases at J, with 12 bases between the two ends.

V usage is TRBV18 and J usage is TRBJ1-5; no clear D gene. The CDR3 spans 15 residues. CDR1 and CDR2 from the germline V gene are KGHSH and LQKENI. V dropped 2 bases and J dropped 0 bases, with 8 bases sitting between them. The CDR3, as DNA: TGTGCCAGCTCACCAACGGTGAATAGCAATCAGCCCCAGCATTTT. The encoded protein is CASSPTVNSNQPQHF.

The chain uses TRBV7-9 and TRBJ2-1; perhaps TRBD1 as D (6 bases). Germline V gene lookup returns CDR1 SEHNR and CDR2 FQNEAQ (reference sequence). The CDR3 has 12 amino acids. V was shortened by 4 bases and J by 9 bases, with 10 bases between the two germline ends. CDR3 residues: CASSSGVGEQFF. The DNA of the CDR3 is TGTGCCAGCAGCTCAGGGGTGGGTGAGCAGTTCTTC.

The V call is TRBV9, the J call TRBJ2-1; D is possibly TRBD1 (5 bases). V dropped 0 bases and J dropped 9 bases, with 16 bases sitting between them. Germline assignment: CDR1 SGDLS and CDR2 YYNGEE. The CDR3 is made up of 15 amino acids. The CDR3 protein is CASSVESMGLGEQFF. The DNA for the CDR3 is TGTGCCAGCAGCGTAGAGTCGATGGGGCTTGGTGAGCAGTTCTTC.

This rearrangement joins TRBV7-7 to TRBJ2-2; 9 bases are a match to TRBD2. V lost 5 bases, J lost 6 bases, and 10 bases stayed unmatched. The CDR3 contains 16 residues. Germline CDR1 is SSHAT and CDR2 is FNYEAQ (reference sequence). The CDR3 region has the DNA TGTGCCAGCAGCCCCACTAGCGGGCGACTACCCGGGGAGCTGTTTTTT. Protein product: CASSPTSGRLPGELFF. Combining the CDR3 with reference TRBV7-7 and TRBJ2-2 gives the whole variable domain GAGVSQSPRYKVTKRGQDVTLRCDPISSHATLYWYQQALGQGPEFLTYFNYEAQPDKSGLPSDRFSAERPEGSISTLTIQRTEQRDSAMYRCASSPTSGRLPGELFFGEGSRLTVL.

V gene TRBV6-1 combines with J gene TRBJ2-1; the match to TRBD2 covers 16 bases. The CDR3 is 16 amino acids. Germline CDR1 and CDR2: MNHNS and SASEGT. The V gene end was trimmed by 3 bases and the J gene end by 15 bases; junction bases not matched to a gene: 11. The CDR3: CASSDAGTSGGVHPFF. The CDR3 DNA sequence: TGTGCCAGCAGTGACGCCGGGACTAGCGGGGGGGTTCATCCGTTCTTC.

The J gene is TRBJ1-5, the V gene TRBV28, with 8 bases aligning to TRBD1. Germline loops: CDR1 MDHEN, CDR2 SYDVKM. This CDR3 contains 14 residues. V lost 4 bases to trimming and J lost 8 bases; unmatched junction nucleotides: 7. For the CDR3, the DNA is TGTGCCAGCAGTTCTGGACAGGGAGGAGAGCCCCAGCATTTT. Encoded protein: CASSSGQGGEPQHF.

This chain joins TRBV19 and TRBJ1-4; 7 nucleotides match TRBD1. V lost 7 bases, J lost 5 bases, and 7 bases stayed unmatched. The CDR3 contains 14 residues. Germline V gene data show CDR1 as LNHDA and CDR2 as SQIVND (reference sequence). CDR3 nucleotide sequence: TGTGCCAGTACATACAGGGGCGACAATGAAAAACTGTTTTTT. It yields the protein CASTYRGDNEKLFF.

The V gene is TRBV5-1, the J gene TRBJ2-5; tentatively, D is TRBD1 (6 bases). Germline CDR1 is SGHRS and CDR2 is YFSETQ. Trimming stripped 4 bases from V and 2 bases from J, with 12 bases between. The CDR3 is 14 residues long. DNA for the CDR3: TGCGCCAGCAGCCCGGGACATTCTCAAGAGACCCAGTACTTC. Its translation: CASSPGHSQETQYF.

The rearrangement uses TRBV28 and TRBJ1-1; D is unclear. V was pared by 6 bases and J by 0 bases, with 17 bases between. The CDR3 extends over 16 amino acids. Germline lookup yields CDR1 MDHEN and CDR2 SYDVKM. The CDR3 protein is CASREPGFRMNTEAFF. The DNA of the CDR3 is TGTGCCAGCAGAGAGCCGGGATTTCGCATGAACACTGAAGCTTTCTTT.

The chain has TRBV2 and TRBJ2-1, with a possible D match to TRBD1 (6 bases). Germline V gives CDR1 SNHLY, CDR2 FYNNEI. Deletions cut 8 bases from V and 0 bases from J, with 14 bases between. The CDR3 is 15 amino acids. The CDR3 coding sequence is TGTGCCAGCGGACTCGACAGGAGCTCCTACAATGAGCAGTTCTTC. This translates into CASGLDRSSYNEQFF.